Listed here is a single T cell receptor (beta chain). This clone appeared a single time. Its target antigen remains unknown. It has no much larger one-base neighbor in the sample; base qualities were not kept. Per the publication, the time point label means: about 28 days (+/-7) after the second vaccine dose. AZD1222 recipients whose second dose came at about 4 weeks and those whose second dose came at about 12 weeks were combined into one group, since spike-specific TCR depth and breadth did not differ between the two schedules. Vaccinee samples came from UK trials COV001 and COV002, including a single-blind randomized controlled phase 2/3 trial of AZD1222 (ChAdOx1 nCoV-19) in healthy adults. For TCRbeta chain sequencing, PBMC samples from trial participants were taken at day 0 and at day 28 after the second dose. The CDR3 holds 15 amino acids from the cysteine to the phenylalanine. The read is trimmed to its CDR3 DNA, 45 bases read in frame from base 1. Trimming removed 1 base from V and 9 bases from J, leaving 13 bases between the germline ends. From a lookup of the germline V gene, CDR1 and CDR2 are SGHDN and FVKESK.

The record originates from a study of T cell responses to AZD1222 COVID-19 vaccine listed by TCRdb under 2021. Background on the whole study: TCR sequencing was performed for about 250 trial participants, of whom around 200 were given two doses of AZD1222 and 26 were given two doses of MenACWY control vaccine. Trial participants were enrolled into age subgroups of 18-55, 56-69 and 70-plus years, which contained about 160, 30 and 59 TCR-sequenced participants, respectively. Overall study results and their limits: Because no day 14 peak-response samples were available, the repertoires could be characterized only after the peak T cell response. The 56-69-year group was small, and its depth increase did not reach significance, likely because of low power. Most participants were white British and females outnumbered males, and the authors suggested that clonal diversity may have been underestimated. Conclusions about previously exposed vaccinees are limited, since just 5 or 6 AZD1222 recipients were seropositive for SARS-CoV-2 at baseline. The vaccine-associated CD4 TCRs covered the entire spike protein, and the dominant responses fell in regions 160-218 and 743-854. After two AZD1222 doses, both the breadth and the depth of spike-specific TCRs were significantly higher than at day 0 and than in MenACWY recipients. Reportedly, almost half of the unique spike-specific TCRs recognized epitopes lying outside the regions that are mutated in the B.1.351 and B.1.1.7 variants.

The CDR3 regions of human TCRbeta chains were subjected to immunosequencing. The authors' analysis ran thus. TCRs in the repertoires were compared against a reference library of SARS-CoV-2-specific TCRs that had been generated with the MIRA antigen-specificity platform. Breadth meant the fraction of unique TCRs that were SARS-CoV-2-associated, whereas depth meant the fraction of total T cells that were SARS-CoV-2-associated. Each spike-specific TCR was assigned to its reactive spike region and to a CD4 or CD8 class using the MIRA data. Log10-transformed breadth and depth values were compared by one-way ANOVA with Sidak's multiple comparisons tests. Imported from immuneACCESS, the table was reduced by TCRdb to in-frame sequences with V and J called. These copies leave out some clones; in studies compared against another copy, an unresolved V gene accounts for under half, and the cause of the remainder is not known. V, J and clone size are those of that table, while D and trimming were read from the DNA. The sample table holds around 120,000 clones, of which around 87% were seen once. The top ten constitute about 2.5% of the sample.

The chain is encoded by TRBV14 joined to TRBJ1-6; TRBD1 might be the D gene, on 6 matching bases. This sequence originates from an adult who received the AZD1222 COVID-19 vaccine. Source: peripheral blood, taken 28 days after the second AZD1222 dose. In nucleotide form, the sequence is TGTGCCAGCAGCCAAGTACGGGGGGCTGGTTCACCCCTCCACTTT. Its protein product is CASSQVRGAGSPLHF.